One sample yielded the 7 T cell receptor gamma chains listed below, sequenced in a study of γδ T cells in repeated Plasmodium falciparum infection. TCRdb reanalyzed the multiplex PCR reads using CATT. The sample gives 20,000 to 30,000 gamma-chain clones, 2.5% to 3.5% of which show up once; roughly a third is in the top ten. Flow sorting of PBMC yielded separate Vgamma9/Vdelta2+ and Vdelta2-negative gammadelta T cell populations for bulk repertoire analysis. Sequencing used gamma-delta T cells from blood. The receptors were gathered from a pool of human donors (malaria-infected and uninfected, not separated).

This clone was seen many times. This likely reflects a read error, since a far larger clone is one base away. Other DNA sequences in this specimen translate into the identical CDR3. CDR3 in amino acids: CALWEVRVMGKKIKVF. The CDR3, as DNA: TGTGCCTTGTGGGAGGTGCGGGTGATGGGCAAAAAGATCAAGGTATTT. This chain uses TRGV9 with TRGJP. The V gene's germline CDR1 is GITISATS and CDR2 ISYDGTV (reference sequence). The length of the CDR3 is 16 residues.

This clone was observed a handful of times. The protein recorded in TCRdb matches a much larger clone and deviates from this DNA's translation at residue 9, suggesting a read error; the protein here is obtained by translating the DNA. The chain recombines TRGV4 with TRGJ1 or TRGJ2. Assignment of the J gene here rests on matching the DNA to germline, because TCRdb gives none. Germline CDR1 reads EGSTGY; CDR2 reads YDSYTSSV. The CDR3 runs 13 residues. CDR3 coding DNA: TGTGCCACCTGGGTACCGAATTATTTTAAGAAACTCTTT. It is translated as CATWVPNYFKKLF.

This clone appeared many times. Other DNA sequences in the same sample also yield this CDR3. The chain links TRGV9 to TRGJ1 or TRGJ2. The V segment lost 0 bases and the J segment 4 bases; nucleotides outside the gene matches: 3. This CDR3 spans 13 amino acids. From germline, CDR1 is GITISATS and CDR2 ISYDGTV (reference sequence). The CDR3 loop is CALWEVVYYKKLF. For the CDR3, the DNA is TGTGCCTTGTGGGAGGTGGTCTATTATAAGAAACTCTTT.

This clone was recorded many times. A read error likely explains why the TCRdb protein, taken from a much larger clone, differs from this DNA's translation at residue 3; the protein shown is translated from the DNA. The chain uses TRGV4 and TRGJ1 or TRGJ2. No J gene is reported in TCRdb; it was inferred here by comparing the DNA with germline. Germline-derived CDR1 and CDR2 are EGSTGY and YDSYTSSV. This CDR3 contains 10 residues. The CDR3 is CAIWDCEKLF. The CDR3 region has the DNA TGTGCCATCTGGGATTGTGAGAAACTCTTT.

This clone was seen at least ten times. TCRdb assigns this DNA the protein of a much larger clone, which departs from its translation at residue 7; this likely reflects a read error, and the protein shown comes from translating the DNA. This chain's CDR3 is CALWEVPPNYKKLF. DNA of the CDR3: TGTGCCTTGTGGGAGGTGCCACCGAATTATAAGAAACTCTTT. This rearrangement joins TRGV9 to TRGJ1 or TRGJ2. Germline V gives CDR1 GITISATS, CDR2 ISYDGTV (reference sequence). V was pared by 0 bases and J by 5 bases, with 7 bases of the junction left unmatched. This CDR3 has 14 residues.

In its sample, this clone was seen many times. The rearrangement links TRGV3 to TRGJP1. The J gene was missing in TCRdb and was found by matching the end of the DNA to germline. Germline loops: CDR1 VTNTFY, CDR2 YDVSTARD (reference sequence). The CDR3 spans 17 residues. V was clipped by 0 bases and J by 0 bases; unmatched bases: 7. The CDR3 sequence is CATWDRRDYTTGWFKIF. The CDR3, as DNA: TGTGCCACCTGGGACAGGCGGGACTATACCACTGGTTGGTTCAAGATATTT.

This clone was detected many times. No J gene was assigned, while the V gene was called as TRGV5. The CDR3 contains 9 residues. CDR1 and CDR2 from the germline V gene are VINAFY and YDVSNSKD. The CDR3 nucleotides read TGTGCCACCTGGGACAGGCAATTCTTC. This gives the protein CATWDRQFF.